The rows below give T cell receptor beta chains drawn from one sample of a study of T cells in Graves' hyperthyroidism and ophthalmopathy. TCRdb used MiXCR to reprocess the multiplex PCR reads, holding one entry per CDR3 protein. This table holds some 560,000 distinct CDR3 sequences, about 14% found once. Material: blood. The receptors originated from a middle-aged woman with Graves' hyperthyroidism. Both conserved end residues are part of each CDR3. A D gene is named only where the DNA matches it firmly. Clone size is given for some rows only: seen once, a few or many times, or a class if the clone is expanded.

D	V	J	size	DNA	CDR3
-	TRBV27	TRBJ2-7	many	TGTGCCAGCAGTTTCCAGGGTGGTTCCTACGAGCAGTACTTC	CASSFQGGSYEQYF
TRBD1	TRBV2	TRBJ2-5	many	TGTGCCAGCTCTTTTACCGGACAGGGTTACGAGACCCAGTACTTC	CASSFTGQGYETQYF
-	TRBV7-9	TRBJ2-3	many	TGTGCCAGCAGCTTATCTCTTATAGATACGCAGTATTTT	CASSLSLIDTQYF
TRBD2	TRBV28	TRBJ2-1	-	TGTGCCAGCCAACTAGCGGGAGTGGTTGAGCAGTTCTTC	CASQLAGVVEQFF
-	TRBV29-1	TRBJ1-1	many	TGCAGCGTTGAAAGGGAAGGGAACACTGAAGCTTTCTTT	CSVEREGNTEAFF
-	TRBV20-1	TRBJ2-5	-	TGCAGTGCATCGGGATCCGGGGGGACCCAGTACTTC	CSASGSGGTQYF
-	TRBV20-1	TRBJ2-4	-	TGCAGTGCTAGAGATTGGACCCTTGGGATGGGCAAAAACATTCAGTACTTC	CSARDWTLGMGKNIQYF
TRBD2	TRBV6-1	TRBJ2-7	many	TGTGCCAGCAGTGAATTCGGCGGGGGGGCTGGTTACGAGCAGTACTTC	CASSEFGGGAGYEQYF
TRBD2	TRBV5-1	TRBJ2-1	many	TGCGCCAGCAGCCCGGGACTAGCGGGAGCCCATGAGCAGTTCTTC	CASSPGLAGAHEQFF
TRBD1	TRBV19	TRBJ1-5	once	TGTGCCAGTAGTATCGATGGTACAGGGGCCCCCCTATGGAGCAATCAGCCCCAGCATTTT	CASSIDGTGAPLWSNQPQHF
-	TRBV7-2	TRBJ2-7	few	TGTGCCAGCAGCTTAGATCCAGATAACCTCTACGAGCAGTACTTC	CASSLDPDNLYEQYF
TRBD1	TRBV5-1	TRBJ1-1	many	TGCGCCAGCAGCCCTCAGACAGGGGGTGGAATAACTGAAGCTTTCTTT	CASSPQTGGGITEAFF
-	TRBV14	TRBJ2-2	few	TGTGCCAGCAGCCGGGACCTAATTAACACCGGGGAGCTGTTTTTT	CASSRDLINTGELFF
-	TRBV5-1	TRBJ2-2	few	TGCGCCAGCAGTTATATCGGCGCCGGGGAGCTGTTTTTT	CASSYIGAGELFF
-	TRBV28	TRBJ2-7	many	TGTGCCAGCAGTCTCACCGGAGTAGGGAACTACGAGCAGTACTTC	CASSLTGVGNYEQYF
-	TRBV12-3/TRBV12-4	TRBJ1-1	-	TGTGCCAGCACCCCGGGAGTCCAGAACACTGAAGCTTTCTTT	CASTPGVQNTEAFF
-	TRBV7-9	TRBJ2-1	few	TGTGCCAGCAGCCACCCCTCCGGGGAAGAGCAGTTCTTC	CASSHPSGEEQFF
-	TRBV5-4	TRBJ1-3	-	TGTGCCAGCAGCTTGGGCAGGGGCCCGAACACCATATATTTT	CASSLGRGPNTIYF
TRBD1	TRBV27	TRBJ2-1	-	TGTGCCAGCAGTTTGGAACCGGGACAGGGTTACAATGAGCAGTTCTTC	CASSLEPGQGYNEQFF
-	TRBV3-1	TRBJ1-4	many	TGTGCCAGCAGCCAATGGGAGACCGGGGCCGGGCATGAAAAACTGTTTTTT	CASSQWETGAGHEKLFF
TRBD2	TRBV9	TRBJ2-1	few	TGTGCCAGCAGCGTAGCAGCGGGAGCCAGCAATGAGCAGTTCTTC	CASSVAAGASNEQFF
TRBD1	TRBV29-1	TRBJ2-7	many	TGCAGCGTTGAGGGGTGGGGACAGGGTTACGAGCAGTACTTC	CSVEGWGQGYEQYF
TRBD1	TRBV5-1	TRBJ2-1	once	TGCGCCAGCAGCTTAGGGGGACAGACTTACAATGGGCAGTTCTTC	CASSLGGQTYNGQFF
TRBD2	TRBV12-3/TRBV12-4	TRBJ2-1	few	TGTGCCAGCAGCCCGACTAGCTTTGGCAATGGGCAGTTCTTC	CASSPTSFGNGQFF
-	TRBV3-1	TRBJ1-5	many	TGTGCCAGCAGCCAGGGGACGGACAGTCAGCCCCAGCATTTT	CASSQGTDSQPQHF
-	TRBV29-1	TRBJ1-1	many	TGCAGCGCCGTAGGGGGGCGTGGAGCTTTCTTT	CSAVGGRGAFF
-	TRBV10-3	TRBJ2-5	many	TGTGCCATCAGTGAGTCTAGGGTCCAAGAGACCCAGTACTTC	CAISESRVQETQYF
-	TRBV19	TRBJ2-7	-	TGTGCCAGTAGTCCCCAGGGGACACTGAGCTACGAGCAGTACTTC	CASSPQGTLSYEQYF
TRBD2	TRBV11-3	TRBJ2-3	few	TGTGCCAGCAGCTTAGTGGGTGGACTAGCCACAGATACGCAGTATTTT	CASSLVGGLATDTQYF
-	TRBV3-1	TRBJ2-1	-	TGTGCCAGCAGCCTCAAGGGACGCTACAATGAGCAGTTCTTC	CASSLKGRYNEQFF
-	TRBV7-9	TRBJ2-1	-	TGTGCCAGCAGCAGCGTCAACACGTACAATGAGCAGTTCTTC	CASSSVNTYNEQFF
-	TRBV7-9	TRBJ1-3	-	TGTGCCAGCAGCTTGGGGGCCCCTGGAAACACCATATATTTT	CASSLGAPGNTIYF
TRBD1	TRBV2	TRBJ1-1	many	TGTGCCAGCAACCCTAGGACAGGTGAAGCTTTCTTT	CASNPRTGEAFF
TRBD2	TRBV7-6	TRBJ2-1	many	TGTGCCAGCAGCCTAGTAGCGGGAGGACTCTACAATGAGCAGTTCTTC	CASSLVAGGLYNEQFF
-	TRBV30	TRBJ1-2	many	TGTGCCTGGGGGAAATTAGCTAACTATGGCTACACCTTC	CAWGKLANYGYTF
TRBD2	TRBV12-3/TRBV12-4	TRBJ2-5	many	TGTGCCAGCAGGCAGCTGGGGGGGAGTCAAGAGACCCAGTACTTC	CASRQLGGSQETQYF
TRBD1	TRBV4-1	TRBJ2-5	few	TGCGCCAGCAGCCAAGATCACGGGACAGGGTGGACAGAGACCCAGTACTTC	CASSQDHGTGWTETQYF
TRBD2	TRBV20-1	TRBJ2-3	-	TGCAGTGCGAACCTACTAGCGGGAGTTGAGACAGATACGCAGTATTTT	CSANLLAGVETDTQYF
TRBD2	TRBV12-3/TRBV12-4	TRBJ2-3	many	TGTGCCAGCAGTTCCCGGACTAGCGGGAGATCCTCCTCGGGCACAGATACGCAGTATTTT	CASSSRTSGRSSSGTDTQYF
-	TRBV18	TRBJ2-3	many	TGTGCCAGCTCACCTTACTCCCTCACAGATACGCAGTATTTT	CASSPYSLTDTQYF
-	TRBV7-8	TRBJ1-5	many	TGTGCCAGCAGCCGCGACAGACGGTTCAATCAGCCCCAGCATTTT	CASSRDRRFNQPQHF
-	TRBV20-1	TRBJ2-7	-	TGCAGTGCTCCCTCGGGGTTGGGGGAGCAGTACTTC	CSAPSGLGEQYF
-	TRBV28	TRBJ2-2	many	TGTGCCAGCAGGACCGGGACTTCAACCGGGGAGCTGTTTTTT	CASRTGTSTGELFF
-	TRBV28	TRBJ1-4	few	TGTGCGGCAGGCCCTAATGAAAAACTGTTTTTT	CAAGPNEKLFF
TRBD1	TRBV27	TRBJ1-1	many	TGTGCCAGCAGCTTAGACAGGGATTACGCTGAAGCTTTCTTT	CASSLDRDYAEAFF
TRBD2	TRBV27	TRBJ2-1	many	TGTGCCAGCAGCCCAGCTAGCGGACTCTCCTACAATGAGCAGTTCTTC	CASSPASGLSYNEQFF
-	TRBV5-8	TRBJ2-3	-	TGTGCCAGCAGCTTGGTTTCTAATACGCAGTATTTT	CASSLVSNTQYF